Here is one T cell receptor (beta chain) with its context. This entry belongs to a study of neurological immune-mediated disorders. This CDR3 contains 19 residues. V gave up 4 bases and J gave up 2 bases, with 22 bases separating them. Germline assignment: CDR1 SGHRS and CDR2 YFSETQ. Indicated time point: technical triplicate 3. TCRdb recomputed calls from the 5' RACE reads with MiXCR, one row per CDR3 protein. The table has 25,000 to 35,000 distinct CDR3 sequences, approximately 16% seen once. The sequence was obtained from a female donor with HTLV-1-associated myelopathy (HAM/TSP). The chain links TRBV5-1 to TRBJ2-6; D may be TRBD1 or TRBD2 (5 bases each). The sample consisted of CD4+ T cells from blood. The CDR3 DNA sequence: TGCGCCAGCAGCCGTGAGGGGTCCCTAACCACGACTGGGGCCAACGTCCTGACTTTC. This sequence encodes CASSREGSLTTTGANVLTF. Based on the CDR3 plus reference TRBV5-1 and TRBJ2-6, the full variable domain is KAGVTQTPRYLIKTRGQQVTLSCSPISGHRSVSWYQQTPGQGLQFLFEYFSETQRNKGNFPGRFSGRQFSNSRSEMNVSTLELGDSALYLCASSREGSLTTTGANVLTFGAGSRLTVL.